Listed below are T cell receptor beta chains from one sample, sequenced in a study of vaccination effects on CD4 cells after COVID-19. Only in-frame clones appear in the TCRdb table, and some are missing; sequencing was by immunoSEQ multiplex PCR. The sample yields 25,000 to 35,000 clones, roughly four fifths seen once. Their target antigens are unknown. The specimen was CD4+ T cells from PBMCs cultured with HCoV-229E spike peptides, collected after COVID-19 vaccination. These receptor sequences come from a human donor who received a COVID-19 vaccine. CDR3s include the opening cysteine and the closing phenylalanine or tryptophan. A D gene is named only where the DNA matches it firmly. Clone sizes are given selectively: once, few, many, or a class where the clone is expanded.

clone_size j_call d_call v_call cdr3_nt cdr3_aa
. TRBJ2-5 . TRBV29-1 TGCAGCGTTGAAGATAAATGGGACTCGCAAGAGACCCAGTACTTC CSVEDKWDSQETQYF
. TRBJ2-1 TRBD1 TRBV10-3 TGTGCCATCAGTGCACAGGGGGCGCGGGGTAACAATGAGCAGTTCTTC CAISAQGARGNNEQFF
. TRBJ1-5 . TRBV7-9 TGTGCCAGCAGTATTTCGGGGGGTTCTGCTCAGCCCCAGCATTTT CASSISGGSAQPQHF
. TRBJ1-2 . TRBV6-5 TGTGCCAGCAGTTCCTACAGGTCCCTCTATGGCTACACCTTC CASSSYRSLYGYTF
. TRBJ1-2 . TRBV3-1/TRBV3-2 TGTGCCAGCAGCCAAGATTCCCAGGGCTATGGCTACACCTTC CASSQDSQGYGYTF
. TRBJ2-1 . TRBV6-5 TGTGCCAGCAGTTCGGCTCTAGTTAGTCAGAATGAGCAGTTCTTC CASSSALVSQNEQFF
. TRBJ1-2 . TRBV5-6 TGTGCCAGCAGCTTTTTAGATGGCTACACCTTC CASSFLDGYTF
. TRBJ2-1 . TRBV20-1 TGCAGTGCTAGAGGGGACCATGAGCAGTTCTTC CSARGDHEQFF
. TRBJ2-1 TRBD1 TRBV6-6 TGTGCCAGCAGTTACGGGACAGCTAACAATGAGCAGTTCTTC CASSYGTANNEQFF
. TRBJ2-7 . TRBV5-1 TGCGCCAGCAGCTTGGGGACAAACTCCTACGAGCAGTACTTC CASSLGTNSYEQYF
. TRBJ2-7 . TRBV3-1/TRBV3-2 TGTGCCAGCAGCCTGAATCCAGGGTACGAGCAGTACTTC CASSLNPGYEQYF
. TRBJ1-3 . TRBV18 TGTGCCAGCTCACCATCCAACTCTGGAAACACCATATATTTT CASSPSNSGNTIYF
. TRBJ2-7 . TRBV5-1 TGCGCCAGCAGCCTGGACAGTCAGAACTCCTACGAGCAGTACTTC CASSLDSQNSYEQYF
medium-sized TRBJ1-6 TRBD1 TRBV10-3 TGTGCCATCAGTGATTCCGGGACAGATAATTCACCCCTCCACTTT CAISDSGTDNSPLHF
. TRBJ2-7 . TRBV11-2 TGTGCCAGCAGCTCAGTCAGGTACCACTCCTACGAGCAGTACTTC CASSSVRYHSYEQYF
few TRBJ2-2 . TRBV24-1 TGTGCCACCAGTGATCGGGAAGTACCCACCGGGGAGCTGTTTTTT CATSDREVPTGELFF
. TRBJ1-2 . TRBV2 TGTGCCAGCAGTGTACTCAGTGGCTACACCTTC CASSVLSGYTF
. TRBJ2-2 . TRBV3-1/TRBV3-2 TGTGCCAGCAGCCCGGACGGAAACACCGGGGAGCTGTTTTTT CASSPDGNTGELFF
few TRBJ2-2 . TRBV7-2 TGTGCCAGCAGGGTCAGTAGAGGGCCCACCGGGGAGCTGTTTTTT CASRVSRGPTGELFF
. TRBJ2-3 . TRBV13 TGTGCCAGCAGCTTATTTACCTCTTCGTATACGCAGTATTTT CASSLFTSSYTQYF
. TRBJ2-5 TRBD2 TRBV11-2 TGTGCCAGCAGCTTAGAACTAGCGACCTCTAGTATGGAGACCCAGTACTTC CASSLELATSSMETQYF
. TRBJ2-7 . TRBV5-4 TGTGCCAGCAGCTTGTCTCCTAGCGCCTACGAGCAGTACTTC CASSLSPSAYEQYF
few TRBJ2-7 TRBD1 TRBV18 TGTGCCAGCTCACAAGGACAGGGGGCTTCCTACGAGCAGTACTTC CASSQGQGASYEQYF
. TRBJ1-3 . TRBV11-2 TGTGCCAGCAGCTTGGTCAGCTCTGGAAACACCATATATTTT CASSLVSSGNTIYF
few TRBJ2-5 TRBD1 TRBV6-5 TGTGCCATCGACAGGGGTAACGGCTTCGAGACCCAGTACTTC CAIDRGNGFETQYF
. TRBJ2-7 . TRBV6-5 TGTGCCAGCAGTTACCGATGGGGGGACGAGCAGTACTTC CASSYRWGDEQYF
. TRBJ2-3 . TRBV27 TGTGCCAGCACACCCGGGCTACACACAGATACGCAGTATTTT CASTPGLHTDTQYF
. TRBJ1-1 . TRBV5-1 TGCGCCAGCAGCTTGGACGGGATGAACACTGAAGCTTTCTTT CASSLDGMNTEAFF
. TRBJ2-1 . TRBV7-9 TGTGCCAGCAGCTTAGGCAGCCTAGTTTCCAATGAGCAGTTCTTC CASSLGSLVSNEQFF
. TRBJ2-7 TRBD1 TRBV18 TGTGCCAGCTCACCCCTAGGGACAGGATTCTACGAGCAGTACTTC CASSPLGTGFYEQYF
few TRBJ1-5 . TRBV11-2 TGTGCCAGCAGCTTAGACAGAAATCAGCCCCAGCATTTT CASSLDRNQPQHF
. TRBJ2-1 . TRBV7-6 TGTGCCAGCAGCAGGGACGCTAGCTCCTACAATGAGCAGTTCTTC CASSRDASSYNEQFF
. TRBJ1-2 . TRBV19 TGTGCCAGTATTCCCAATCAGGGAGCTAACTATGGCTACACCTTC CASIPNQGANYGYTF
. TRBJ2-3 . TRBV6-4 TGTGCCAGCAGTACGTTACAAGGGGGAGATACGCAGTATTTT CASSTLQGGDTQYF
. TRBJ1-6 . TRBV27 TGTGCCAGCACCCCGATGCCCTGGAGCTTTGGTAATTCACCCCTCCACTTT CASTPMPWSFGNSPLHF
. TRBJ1-2 . TRBV5-1 TGCGCCAGCAGCTTGGCCGGTAATAATGGCTACACCTTC CASSLAGNNGYTF
. TRBJ2-5 . TRBV7-2 TGTGCCAGCAGCGACGAATTTGCCAGAGAGACCCAGTACTTC CASSDEFARETQYF
. TRBJ2-5 TRBD2 TRBV7-2 TGTGCCAGCAGCTCACCTAGCGGGACGGAGACCCAGTACTTC CASSSPSGTETQYF
. TRBJ1-1 . TRBV5-4 TGTGCCAGCAGCTTTGGGGGAGGTTCCGAAGCTTTCTTT CASSFGGGSEAFF
. TRBJ2-3 TRBD2 TRBV6-5 TGTGCCAGCAAACTGACTAGCTATACGCAGTATTTT CASKLTSYTQYF
. TRBJ2-7 . TRBV14 TGTGCCAGCAGCCAAAACGTTCTGGGGGGTCTGAACTTC CASSQNVLGGLNF
. TRBJ1-1 . TRBV30 TGTGCCTGGAGTAGCCCGGGGAGTGAAGCTTTCTTT CAWSSPGSEAFF
. TRBJ2-7 . TRBV9 TGTGCCAGCAGCGTAGGGCGGGGTCAGAACTACGAGCAGTACTTC CASSVGRGQNYEQYF
. TRBJ2-3 . TRBV21-1 TGTGCCAGCTATCAAACTTTCAGGGGGCCGACAGATACGCAGTATTTT CASYQTFRGPTDTQYF
. TRBJ2-7 TRBD1 TRBV7-9 TGTGCCAGCAGCTCGAAATCCGGGACAGGGTGGTACGAGCAGTACTTC CASSSKSGTGWYEQYF
. TRBJ1-1 . TRBV18 TGTGCCAGCTCACCCAGCCGGGTGGTTCGAAGCACTGAAGCTTTCTTT CASSPSRVVRSTEAFF
. TRBJ1-2 . TRBV6-6 TGTGCCAGCAGTTACTCGACCAGTTATGGCTACACCTTC CASSYSTSYGYTF
. TRBJ1-1 . TRBV5-4 TGTGCCAGCAGCTTGGGGAGGGCGAACACTGAAGCTTTCTTT CASSLGRANTEAFF
. TRBJ1-6 . TRBV5-1 TGCGCCAGCAGCTTGGACTTTGATTCACCCCTCCACTTT CASSLDFDSPLHF
few TRBJ2-5 . TRBV3-1/TRBV3-2 TGTGCCAGCAGCCCCTTTGGGCAGGGGGAGACCCAGTACTTC CASSPFGQGETQYF
once TRBJ2-6 . TRBV5-1 TGCGCCAGCAGCTTATCGGGCACGAGCTCTGGGGCCAACGTCCTGACTTTC CASSLSGTSSGANVLTF
. TRBJ1-5 . TRBV3-1/TRBV3-2 TGTGCCAGCAGCCGGGGGCAGGGGACCGACCACGGTCAGCCCCAGCATTTT CASSRGQGTDHGQPQHF
once TRBJ1-6 TRBD1 TRBV25-1 TGTGCCAGCAGTGAAGGGACAGGGGGGCCCTCACCCCTCCACTTT CASSEGTGGPSPLHF
. TRBJ1-1 . TRBV2 TGTGCCAGCAGTTCCGGTGTCACTGAAGCTTTCTTT CASSSGVTEAFF